These T cell receptor beta chains were read from a single sample in a study of blood T cell repertoires in COVID-19. The repertoire was sequenced with immunoSEQ multiplex PCR; TCRdb's copy has only in-frame clones and lacks some. Of some 170,000 clones listed, 65% to 85% were seen once; the top ten hold 4.5% to 7.5%. Sequenced: PBMCs or T cells enriched from blood (not recorded which). The source is a man aged 35 to 55 who had recovered from COVID-19. Each CDR3 is given with its conserved first and last residue. The order of the fields is D gene, J gene, clone size, V gene, CDR3 protein, CDR3 DNA. D genes are given only for firm matches. Rows give clone size only sometimes, using once, few, many, or a class for an expanded clone.

TRBD1	TRBJ2-6	NA	TRBV5-4	CASSSFTGDQGANVLTF	TGTGCCAGCAGCTCTTTTACAGGGGATCAAGGGGCCAACGTCCTGACTTTC
TRBD2	TRBJ2-1	NA	TRBV7-3	CASSPGGVYNEQFF	TGTGCCAGCAGTCCCGGGGGGGTCTACAATGAGCAGTTCTTC
NA	TRBJ1-2	NA	TRBV30	CAWSVPPNYGYTF	TGTGCCTGGAGTGTCCCCCCGAACTATGGCTACACCTTC
TRBD1	TRBJ2-3	NA	TRBV6-1	CASSEVWTGGSDTQYF	TGTGCCAGCAGTGAAGTTTGGACAGGGGGCTCAGATACGCAGTATTTT
NA	TRBJ1-6	once	TRBV27	CASSFHGGSPLHF	TGTGCCAGCAGTTTTCACGGGGGGTCGCCCCTCCACTTT
TRBD2	TRBJ2-1	few	TRBV7-9	CASSSRLAGGRSSYNEQFF	TGTGCCAGCAGCTCTCGTCTAGCGGGGGGTCGAAGCTCCTACAATGAGCAGTTCTTC
TRBD1	TRBJ1-4	NA	TRBV3-1/TRBV3-2	CASSQDWWTGLEKKLFF	TGTGCCAGCAGCCAAGATTGGTGGACAGGGCTAGAGAAAAAACTGTTTTTT
TRBD2	TRBJ2-5	NA	TRBV3-1/TRBV3-2	CASSQIQAGGETQYF	TGTGCCAGCAGCCAAATTCAGGCGGGAGGAGAGACCCAGTACTTC
TRBD1	TRBJ1-1	NA	TRBV18	CASSPSGQVRTEAFF	TGTGCCAGCTCACCCTCAGGACAGGTTCGCACTGAAGCTTTCTTT
NA	TRBJ2-5	NA	TRBV11-2	CASSLGTTEETQYF	TGTGCCAGCAGCTTAGGGACTACTGAAGAGACCCAGTACTTC
NA	TRBJ1-4	NA	TRBV5-6	CASSLVGTANEKLFF	TGTGCCAGCAGCTTGGTAGGGACTGCTAATGAAAAACTGTTTTTT
NA	TRBJ2-2	NA	TRBV11-2	CASRRTAQAGELFF	TGTGCCAGCAGACGGACAGCGCAGGCCGGGGAGCTGTTTTTT
TRBD1	TRBJ1-6	once	TRBV3-1/TRBV3-2	CASSHGTGRSPLHF	TGTGCCAGCAGCCACGGGACAGGGAGGTCCCCCCTCCACTTT
TRBD2	TRBJ2-7	NA	TRBV3-1/TRBV3-2	CASSLGLAGGYEQYF	TGTGCCAGCAGCCTCGGACTAGCGGGGGGCTACGAGCAGTACTTC
NA	TRBJ1-2	NA	TRBV5-6	CASSSGRGAGRGYTF	TGTGCCAGCAGCTCGGGCCGGGGGGCTGGTAGAGGCTACACCTTC
NA	TRBJ1-2	few	TRBV5-5	CASSLGTSPRGGYGYTF	TGTGCCAGCAGCTTAGGGACATCTCCTCGGGGTGGCTATGGCTACACCTTC
NA	TRBJ2-2	NA	TRBV24-1	CATSEGRRGGWNTGELFF	TGTGCCACCAGTGAGGGGAGAAGAGGCGGTTGGAACACCGGGGAGCTGTTTTTT
NA	TRBJ2-1	NA	TRBV4-1	CASSQDLSSVRYNEQFF	TGCGCCAGCAGCCAAGATCTGTCGTCCGTCCGGTACAATGAGCAGTTCTTC
NA	TRBJ2-1	NA	TRBV19	CASTEVVSRGNEQFF	TGTGCCAGTACCGAAGTAGTCTCCAGAGGGAATGAGCAGTTCTTC
NA	TRBJ1-2	NA	TRBV6-5	CASSPGEGGYTF	TGTGCCAGCAGCCCAGGGGAGGGTGGCTACACCTTC
NA	TRBJ1-1	NA	TRBV19	CASSTPGARNTEAFF	TGTGCCAGTAGCACTCCAGGGGCCCGGAACACTGAAGCTTTCTTT
TRBD2	TRBJ2-3	NA	TRBV20-1	CSASDDGTGGADTQYF	TGCAGTGCTAGTGATGACGGGACTGGGGGGGCAGATACGCAGTATTTT
TRBD1	TRBJ1-3	NA	TRBV28	CASSRQGGNTIYF	TGTGCCAGCAGTAGACAGGGAGGAAACACCATATATTTT
TRBD1	TRBJ2-2	NA	TRBV7-3	CASSEDRDTGELFF	TGTGCCAGCAGCGAAGACAGGGACACCGGGGAGCTGTTTTTT
NA	TRBJ1-1	NA	TRBV2	CASSEGQAFVYTEAFF	TGTGCCAGCAGTGAAGGGCAGGCCTTCGTGTACACTGAAGCTTTCTTT
NA	TRBJ1-4	NA	TRBV5-1	CASSPNGAANEKLFF	TGCGCCAGCAGCCCCAATGGGGCGGCCAATGAAAAACTGTTTTTT
NA	TRBJ2-5	NA	TRBV9	CASSVAVGGPETQYF	TGTGCCAGCAGCGTAGCAGTAGGGGGACCTGAGACCCAGTACTTC
NA	TRBJ1-2	NA	TRBV27	CASSPSGGHGYTF	TGTGCCAGCAGTCCCTCGGGGGGCCATGGCTACACCTTC
NA	TRBJ2-1	NA	TRBV5-1	CASSLDGTGYNEQFF	TGCGCCAGCAGCTTGGACGGGACTGGGTACAATGAGCAGTTCTTC
TRBD2	TRBJ2-2	NA	TRBV5-1	CASSSAGLAGGYTGELFF	TGCGCCAGCAGCTCCGCGGGACTAGCGGGGGGATACACCGGGGAGCTGTTTTTT
TRBD2	TRBJ2-1	NA	TRBV6-4	CASSDSTSGYNEQFF	TGTGCCAGCAGTGACTCGACTAGCGGGTACAATGAGCAGTTCTTC
TRBD2	TRBJ2-1	NA	TRBV6-5	CASSLLAANEQFF	TGTGCCAGCAGTCTACTAGCGGCTAATGAGCAGTTCTTC
NA	TRBJ2-2	NA	TRBV6-5	CASSYTDSRGTGELFF	TGTGCCAGCAGTTACACGGACAGCAGGGGCACCGGGGAGCTGTTTTTT
TRBD2	TRBJ2-2	NA	TRBV7-9	CASSFPGGLAIEELFF	TGTGCCAGCAGCTTTCCAGGGGGACTAGCGATCGAGGAGCTGTTTTTT
NA	TRBJ1-6	NA	TRBV9	CASSPTVKEGNSPLHF	TGTGCCAGCAGTCCCACGGTTAAGGAGGGTAATTCACCCCTCCACTTT
NA	TRBJ1-6	NA	TRBV2	CASSDGEGAYNSPLHF	TGTGCCAGCAGTGACGGTGAGGGCGCCTATAATTCACCCCTCCACTTT
NA	TRBJ1-2	NA	TRBV3-1/TRBV3-2	CASSQWQVAYSNYGYTF	TGTGCCAGCAGCCAATGGCAGGTTGCCTACTCTAACTATGGCTACACCTTC
NA	TRBJ2-3	few	TRBV4-2	CASSQRPGLSADTQYF	TGTGCCAGCAGCCAACGGCCCGGACTTTCTGCGGATACGCAGTATTTT
NA	TRBJ2-1	NA	TRBV10-3	CAISEGGSYNEQFF	TGTGCCATCAGTGAGGGGGGGTCCTACAATGAGCAGTTCTTC
NA	TRBJ2-7	NA	TRBV9	CASSVAGFSYEQYF	TGTGCCAGCAGCGTAGCGGGGTTCTCCTACGAGCAGTACTTC
TRBD1	TRBJ2-1	NA	TRBV5-1	CASSLGTGGFYNEQFF	TGCGCCAGCAGCCTAGGGACAGGCGGTTTCTACAATGAGCAGTTCTTC
TRBD1	TRBJ1-6	few	TRBV18	CASGDREEAPLHF	TGTGCCAGCGGGGACAGGGAGGAGGCACCCCTCCACTTT
TRBD2	TRBJ2-2	NA	TRBV4-1	CASSHRGPRMTSGAGELFF	TGCGCCAGCAGCCACAGGGGTCCAAGAATGACTAGCGGGGCCGGGGAGCTGTTTTTT
NA	TRBJ2-1	NA	TRBV24-1	CATSGLVYNEQFF	TGTGCCACCAGTGGGCTAGTATACAATGAGCAGTTCTTC
TRBD1	TRBJ1-1	few	TRBV7-2	CASSSPRTGATEAFF	TGTGCCAGCAGCTCTCCGCGGACAGGGGCTACTGAAGCTTTCTTT
TRBD1	TRBJ2-1	NA	TRBV9	CASSVWGTRGNEQFF	TGTGCCAGCAGCGTTTGGGGGACCAGGGGGAATGAGCAGTTCTTC
NA	TRBJ2-7	NA	TRBV6-5	CASTVGLTGYEQYF	TGTGCCAGCACAGTAGGACTCACCGGGTACGAGCAGTACTTC
TRBD2	TRBJ2-2	NA	TRBV24-1	CATSEAGTSISGELFF	TGTGCCACCAGTGAAGCCGGGACTAGCATTTCCGGGGAGCTGTTTTTT
NA	TRBJ2-5	once	TRBV2	CASSAARQGAGETQYF	TGTGCCAGCAGTGCCGCCCGACAGGGCGCGGGGGAGACCCAGTACTTC
NA	TRBJ2-3	NA	TRBV21-1	CASSTRHNGDTQYF	TGTGCCAGCAGCACCCGACATAACGGAGATACGCAGTATTTT
TRBD1	TRBJ1-4	NA	TRBV5-1	CASSLGTGVGEKLFF	TGCGCCAGCAGCTTGGGGACAGGGGTTGGTGAAAAACTGTTTTTT
NA	TRBJ1-3	few	TRBV7-6	CASSSPHGQGNTIYF	TGTGCCAGCAGCTCACCCCACGGACAGGGAAACACCATATATTTT
TRBD1	TRBJ1-2	few	TRBV7-3	CASRRDRNYGYTF	TGTGCCAGCAGAAGGGACAGAAACTATGGCTACACCTTC
NA	TRBJ2-3	NA	TRBV18	CASSPKGGASTDTQYF	TGTGCCAGCTCGCCTAAGGGCGGGGCTAGCACAGATACGCAGTATTTT